Listed below are T cell receptor beta chains from one sample, sequenced in a study of spatial heterogeneity in lung cancer. From the 5' RACE reads, TCRdb called clonotypes with MiXCR, one entry per CDR3 protein. The profile shows around 89,000 distinct CDR3 sequences, approximately 12% of them singletons. The sequences come from PBMCs, collected at surgery. The receptors were sampled from a male donor with early-stage non-small cell lung cancer. Both conserved end residues are part of each CDR3. D genes are given only for firm matches. Size is omitted from some rows. Given values are once, few, many or a class for expanded clones.

.	TRBJ1-2	few	TRBV13	TGTGCCAGCAGCTTAGGCCTCAGAACGGAGCTGCGTTGTACCTTC	CASSLGLRTELRCTF
.	TRBJ2-2	many	TRBV11-2	TGTGCCAGCAGCTGGGGGTTAACCGGGGAGCTGTTTTTT	CASSWGLTGELFF
TRBD2	TRBJ2-5	few	TRBV7-9	TGTGCCAGCAGCTTAGCAGGGAGGGCCCAAGAGACCCAGTACTTC	CASSLAGRAQETQYF
.	TRBJ1-1	few	TRBV4-1	TGCGCCAGCAGCCAGGTGACATTTACCGAGGGCACTGAAGCTTTCTTT	CASSQVTFTEGTEAFF
.	TRBJ2-2	.	TRBV7-9	TGTGCCAGCAGCTCCCCGGGCCGGACGCCGAATGGGGGGGAGCTGTTTTTT	CASSSPGRTPNGGELFF
.	TRBJ2-5	many	TRBV5-1	TGCGCCAGCAGTTTATCAGAGACCCAGTACTTC	CASSLSETQYF
TRBD2	TRBJ2-1	.	TRBV10-3	TGTGCCATGACTAGCGGGGGTAGCAATGAGCAGTTCTTC	CAMTSGGSNEQFF
.	TRBJ2-4	many	TRBV27	TGTGCCAGCAGCTCAGATAGGGGGCTAGCGGGCCTAAACATTCAGTACTTC	CASSSDRGLAGLNIQYF
TRBD2	TRBJ2-1	.	TRBV7-2	TGTGCCAGCAGCCTAGGGGGGACTAGCGGCAATGAGCAGTTCTTC	CASSLGGTSGNEQFF
TRBD1	TRBJ2-1	many	TRBV5-1	TGCGCCAGCAGCTTGGCCACGGACAGGGGAAATGAGCAGTTCTTC	CASSLATDRGNEQFF
.	TRBJ1-5	few	TRBV12-3/TRBV12-4	TGTGCCAGCAGATTCGGAGGCAATCAGCCCCAGCATTTT	CASRFGGNQPQHF
.	TRBJ2-5	many	TRBV7-6	TGTGCCAGCAGCCGGGGCCGGGAAGAGACCCAGTACTTC	CASSRGREETQYF
TRBD1	TRBJ2-1	.	TRBV5-1	TGCGCCAGCAGCGCTACAGGGGTTTCCTACAATGAGCAGTTCTTC	CASSATGVSYNEQFF
.	TRBJ1-5	many	TRBV9	TGTGCCAGCAGCGCCGGGTCCAGGGGAAATCAGCCCCAGCATTTT	CASSAGSRGNQPQHF
.	TRBJ2-5	few	TRBV24-1	TGTGCCACCAGTTTGCGGGAGACCCAGTACTTC	CATSLRETQYF
.	TRBJ1-1	.	TRBV4-3	TGCGCCAGCAGCCAAGACTCCACGGGGCTGGCTTTCTTT	CASSQDSTGLAFF
.	TRBJ2-7	.	TRBV4-2	TGTGCCAGCAGCCAAGGCCCTACTGAGCAGTACTTC	CASSQGPTEQYF
.	TRBJ2-7	few	TRBV20-1	TGCAGTGCTAGAGCCGGGGCCAGCTCCTACGAGCAGTACTTC	CSARAGASSYEQYF
TRBD1	TRBJ1-2	.	TRBV20-1	TGCAGTGCTAGCGTCGGCGGACAGGGCCTTAACTATGGCTACACCTTC	CSASVGGQGLNYGYTF
.	TRBJ2-7	once	TRBV6-2/TRBV6-3	TGTGCCAGCAGCCCAACAGGGAAGATTGGGAACGAGCAGTACTTC	CASSPTGKIGNEQYF
TRBD1	TRBJ1-4	few	TRBV20-1	TGCAGTGCGGTCATAGACAGGGTGACTAATGAAAAACTGTTTTTT	CSAVIDRVTNEKLFF
.	TRBJ1-1	.	TRBV7-2	TGTGCCAGCAGCTTAGAGAGGCGAGACACTGAAGCTTTCTTT	CASSLERRDTEAFF
.	TRBJ2-4	.	TRBV14	TGTGCCAGCAACGACCGGGACCGCTTAGCCAAAAACATTCAGTACTTC	CASNDRDRLAKNIQYF
.	TRBJ1-1	.	TRBV27	TGTGCCAGCAGTCCCTCGGGTTCGTGGACTGAAGCTTTCTTT	CASSPSGSWTEAFF
.	TRBJ2-3	few	TRBV10-3	TGTGCCATCAGTGACCCTACAGGTGGTCGCACAGATACGCAGTATTTT	CAISDPTGGRTDTQYF
TRBD1	TRBJ1-4	few	TRBV20-1	TGCAGTGTTGCCCCCCCCGACAGGGGGCGCAAAGAAAAACTGTTTTTT	CSVAPPDRGRKEKLFF
.	TRBJ1-1	few	TRBV3-1	TGTGCCAGCAGCCAAGTCCCGAACACTGAAGCTTTCTTT	CASSQVPNTEAFF
TRBD2	TRBJ2-3	few	TRBV7-9	TGTGCCAGCCGACGGCGGGGGGGAATCGATACGCAGTATTTT	CASRRRGGIDTQYF
.	TRBJ2-7	few	TRBV20-1	TGCAGTGCTAGAGAGGACGCGAGCTCCTACGAGCAGTACTTC	CSAREDASSYEQYF
TRBD1	TRBJ1-2	.	TRBV6-5	TGTGCCAGCAGATCAGACGGGACAGCCCAGTCGGGTGGCTACACCTTC	CASRSDGTAQSGGYTF
.	TRBJ1-1	.	TRBV3-1	TGTGCCAGCAGCCAAGGCCCTCAGAACACTGAAGCTTTCTTT	CASSQGPQNTEAFF